This T cell receptor beta chain was captured by sequencing in a study of blood T cell repertoires in COVID-19. Assay used: immunoSEQ multiplex PCR; TCRdb lists only in-frame clones, some missing. Found here are some 150,000 clones, approximately 86% of them singletons; the top ten hold 3.9%. Germline lookup yields CDR1 SGHTA and CDR2 FQGNSA. The CDR3 has 16 residues. The ends lost 1 base at V and 7 bases at J; junction bases unmatched: 8. The source is a woman in her fifties or sixties who had recovered from COVID-19. Sequencing was carried out using peripheral blood. The V call is TRBV7-2, the J call TRBJ2-2, with 8 bases aligning to TRBD1. Here the CDR3 reads CASSLDKDRAYGELFF. The DNA of the CDR3 is TGTGCCAGCAGCTTAGATAAGGACAGGGCTTACGGGGAGCTGTTTTTT.